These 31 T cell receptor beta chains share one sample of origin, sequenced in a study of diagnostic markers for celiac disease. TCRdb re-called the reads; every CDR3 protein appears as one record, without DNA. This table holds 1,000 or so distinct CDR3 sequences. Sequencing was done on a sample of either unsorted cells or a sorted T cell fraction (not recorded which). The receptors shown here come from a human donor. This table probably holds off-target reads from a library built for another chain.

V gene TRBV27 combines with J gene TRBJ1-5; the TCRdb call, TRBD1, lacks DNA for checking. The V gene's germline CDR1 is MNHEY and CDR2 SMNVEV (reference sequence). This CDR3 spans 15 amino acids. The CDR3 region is CASSESTGGWQPQHF.

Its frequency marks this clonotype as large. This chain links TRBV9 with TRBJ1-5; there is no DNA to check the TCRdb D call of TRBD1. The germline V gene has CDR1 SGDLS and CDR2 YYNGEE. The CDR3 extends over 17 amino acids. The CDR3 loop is CASSAGMGTLGDQPQHF.

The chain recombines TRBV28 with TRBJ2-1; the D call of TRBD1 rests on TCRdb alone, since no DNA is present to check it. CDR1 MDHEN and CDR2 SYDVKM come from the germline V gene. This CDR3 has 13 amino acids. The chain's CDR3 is CASSLGPFNEQFF. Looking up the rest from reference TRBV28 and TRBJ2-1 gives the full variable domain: DVKVTQSSRYLVKRTGEKVFLECVQDMDHENMFWYRQDPGLGLRLIYFSYDVKMKEKGDIPEGYSVSREKKERFSLILESASTNQTSMYLCASSLGPFNEQFFGPGTRLTVL.

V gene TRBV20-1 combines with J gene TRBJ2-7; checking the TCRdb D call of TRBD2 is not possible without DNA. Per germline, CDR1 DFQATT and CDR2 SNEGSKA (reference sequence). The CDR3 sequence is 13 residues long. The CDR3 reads CSARRDGRQEQYF.

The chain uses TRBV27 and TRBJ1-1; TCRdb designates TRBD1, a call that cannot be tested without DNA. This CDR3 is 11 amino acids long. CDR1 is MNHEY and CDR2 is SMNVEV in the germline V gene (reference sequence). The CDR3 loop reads CASGTPRSAFF.

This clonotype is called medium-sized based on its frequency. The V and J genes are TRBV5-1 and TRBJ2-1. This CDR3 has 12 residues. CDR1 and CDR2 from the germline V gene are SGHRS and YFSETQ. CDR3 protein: CASSLTSNEQFF.

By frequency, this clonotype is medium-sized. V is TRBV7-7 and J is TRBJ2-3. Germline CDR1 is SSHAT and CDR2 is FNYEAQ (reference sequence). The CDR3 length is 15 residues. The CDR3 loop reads CASSLGTTSTDTQYF. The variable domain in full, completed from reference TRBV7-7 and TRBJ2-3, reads GAGVSQSPRYKVTKRGQDVTLRCDPISSHATLYWYQQALGQGPEFLTYFNYEAQPDKSGLPSDRFSAERPEGSISTLTIQRTEQRDSAMYRCASSLGTTSTDTQYFGPGTRLTVL.

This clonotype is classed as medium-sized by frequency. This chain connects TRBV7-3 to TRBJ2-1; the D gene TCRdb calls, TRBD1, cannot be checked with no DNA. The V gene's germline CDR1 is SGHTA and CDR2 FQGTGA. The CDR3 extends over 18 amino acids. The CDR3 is CASSLKGPGTGSYNEQFF.

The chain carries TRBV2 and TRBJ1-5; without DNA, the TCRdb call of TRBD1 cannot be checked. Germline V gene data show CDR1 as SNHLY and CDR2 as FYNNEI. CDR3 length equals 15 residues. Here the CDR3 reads CASSDTGAGRQPQHF.

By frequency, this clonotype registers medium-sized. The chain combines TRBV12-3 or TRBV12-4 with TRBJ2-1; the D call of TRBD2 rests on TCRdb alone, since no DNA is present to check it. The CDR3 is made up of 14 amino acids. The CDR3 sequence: CASSALAGGSEQFF.

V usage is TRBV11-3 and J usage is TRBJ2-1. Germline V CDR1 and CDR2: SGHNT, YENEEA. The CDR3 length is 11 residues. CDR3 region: CASSSDHEQFF.

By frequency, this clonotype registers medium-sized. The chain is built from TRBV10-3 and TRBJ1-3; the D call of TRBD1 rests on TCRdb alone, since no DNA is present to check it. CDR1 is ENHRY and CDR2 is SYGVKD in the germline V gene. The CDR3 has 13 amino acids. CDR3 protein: CAIRGPSGNTIYF.

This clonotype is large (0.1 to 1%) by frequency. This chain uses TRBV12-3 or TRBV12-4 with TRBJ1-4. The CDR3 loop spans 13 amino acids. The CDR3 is CASSPLGKEKLFF.

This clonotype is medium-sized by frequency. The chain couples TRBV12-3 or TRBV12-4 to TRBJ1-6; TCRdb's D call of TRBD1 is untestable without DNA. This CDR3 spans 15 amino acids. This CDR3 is CASRPQTQGDSPLHF.

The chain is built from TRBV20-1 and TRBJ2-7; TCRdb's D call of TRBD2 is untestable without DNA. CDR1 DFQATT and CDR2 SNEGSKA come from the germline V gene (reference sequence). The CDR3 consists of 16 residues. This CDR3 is CSAEQPLAGVTYEQYF.

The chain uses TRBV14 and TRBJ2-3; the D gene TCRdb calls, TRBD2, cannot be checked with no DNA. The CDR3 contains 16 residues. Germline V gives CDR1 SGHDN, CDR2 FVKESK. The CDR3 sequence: CASSHVAGSLVDTQYF.

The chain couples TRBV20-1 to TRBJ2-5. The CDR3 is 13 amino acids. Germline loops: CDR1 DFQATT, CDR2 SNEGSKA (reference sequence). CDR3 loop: CSARVGHQETQYF.

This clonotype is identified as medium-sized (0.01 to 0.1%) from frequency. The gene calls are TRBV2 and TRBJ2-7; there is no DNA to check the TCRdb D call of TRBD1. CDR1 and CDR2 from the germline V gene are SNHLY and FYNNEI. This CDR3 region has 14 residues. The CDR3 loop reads CASTKGRVSYEQYF.

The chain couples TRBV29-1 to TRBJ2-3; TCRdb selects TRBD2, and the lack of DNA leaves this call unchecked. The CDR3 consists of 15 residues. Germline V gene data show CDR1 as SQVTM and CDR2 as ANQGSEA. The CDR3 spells CSGRNHLAGGDTQYF.

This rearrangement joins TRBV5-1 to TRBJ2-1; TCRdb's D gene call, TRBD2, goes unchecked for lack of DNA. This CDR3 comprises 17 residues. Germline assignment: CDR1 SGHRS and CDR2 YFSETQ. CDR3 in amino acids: CASAGTSGHSSYNEQFF.

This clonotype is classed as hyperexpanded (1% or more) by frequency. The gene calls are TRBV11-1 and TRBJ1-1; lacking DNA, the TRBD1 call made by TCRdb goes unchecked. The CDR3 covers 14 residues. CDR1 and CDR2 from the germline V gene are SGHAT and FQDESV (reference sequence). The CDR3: CASSLGRGSTEAFF.

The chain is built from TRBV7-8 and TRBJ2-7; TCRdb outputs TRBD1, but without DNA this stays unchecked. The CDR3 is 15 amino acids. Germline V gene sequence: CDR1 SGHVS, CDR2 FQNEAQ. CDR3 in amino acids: CASSISGTGPYEQYF.

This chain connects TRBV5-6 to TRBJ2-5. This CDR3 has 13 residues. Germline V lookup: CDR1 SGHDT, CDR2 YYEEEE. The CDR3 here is CASSFSFSETQYF.

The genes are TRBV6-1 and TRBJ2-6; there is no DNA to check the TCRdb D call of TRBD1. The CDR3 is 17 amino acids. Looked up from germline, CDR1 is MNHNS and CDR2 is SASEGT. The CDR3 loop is CASSDGQVLSGANVLTF.

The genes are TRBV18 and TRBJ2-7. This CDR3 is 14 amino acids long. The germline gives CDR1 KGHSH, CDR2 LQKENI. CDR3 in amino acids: CASSPLDSSYEQYF. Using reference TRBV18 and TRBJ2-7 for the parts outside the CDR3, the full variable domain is NAGVMQNPRHLVRRRGQEARLRCSPMKGHSHVYWYRQLPEEGLKFMVYLQKENIIDESGMPKERFSAEFPKEGPSILRIQQVVRGDSAAYFCASSPLDSSYEQYFGPGTRLTVT.

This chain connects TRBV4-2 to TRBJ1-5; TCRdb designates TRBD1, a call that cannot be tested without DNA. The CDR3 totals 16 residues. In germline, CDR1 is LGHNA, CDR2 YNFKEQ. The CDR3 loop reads CASSQDPGYSNQPQHF.

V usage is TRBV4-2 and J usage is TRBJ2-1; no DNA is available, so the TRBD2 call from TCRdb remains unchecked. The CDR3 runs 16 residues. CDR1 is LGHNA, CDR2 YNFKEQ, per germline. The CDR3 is CASSQGSGRDHNEQFF.

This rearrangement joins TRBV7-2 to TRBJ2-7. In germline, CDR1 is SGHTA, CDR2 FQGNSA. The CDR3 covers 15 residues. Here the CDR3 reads CASSLRSEFSYEQYF.

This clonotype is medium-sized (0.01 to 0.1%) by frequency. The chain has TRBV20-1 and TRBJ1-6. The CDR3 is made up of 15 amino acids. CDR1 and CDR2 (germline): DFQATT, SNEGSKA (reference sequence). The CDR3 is CSARDRLTYNSPLHF.

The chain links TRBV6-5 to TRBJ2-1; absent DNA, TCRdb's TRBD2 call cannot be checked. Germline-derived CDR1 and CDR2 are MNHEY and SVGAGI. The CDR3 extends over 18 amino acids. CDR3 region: CASSYSGVLAGGPHEQFF.

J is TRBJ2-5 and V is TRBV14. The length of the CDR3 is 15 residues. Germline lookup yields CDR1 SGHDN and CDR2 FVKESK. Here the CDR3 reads CASSQGLDYQETQYF.